This T cell receptor beta chain was sequenced during a study of T cell repertoires in cytomegalovirus infection. Of note for this clonotype: No antigen is known for it. A much larger clonotype is one base distant, so this may be a read error.

Germline loops: CDR1 SGHTA, CDR2 FQGNSA. The CDR3 length is 16 residues. The trim removed 8 bases at V and 5 bases at J, leaving 16 bases unmatched. TCRdb re-called the reads through MiXCR, storing one row per CDR3 protein. The data show about half a million distinct CDR3 sequences, 33% seen once. This clonotype was obtained from a human donor in good health (CMV status not recorded). Some clones in this sample may be carry-over from other donors' samples. Sequencing was performed on cultured PBMCs, taken from culture after CMV antigen stimulation. The V call is TRBV7-2, the J call TRBJ2-3; 7 nucleotides match TRBD2. DNA for the CDR3: TGTGCCAGCGCCCCTCTCACAGCGGGAAGGGGAGATACGCAGTATTTT. Its translation: CASAPLTAGRGDTQYF.